This TCR beta chain was recovered during a study of T-cell memory formation after mild COVID-19. This clonotype has just a few counts. Antigen: not known. Constant-segment-primed 5'RACE gave TCR alpha and TCR beta cDNA libraries with sample barcodes and UMIs. TCRdb re-derived calls from the 5' RACE reads in MiXCR, one entry per CDR3 protein. Among 250,000 to 400,000 distinct CDR3 sequences listed, roughly 13% were seen once. With 2 bases removed from V and 2 bases from J, the gap between germline ends came to 12 bases. Germline CDR1 SGHAT, CDR2 FQNNGV. CDR3 length: 16 amino acids. Findings and limits, study-wide: There was no confirmation that second-wave clones peaking on day 37 were SARS-CoV-2 specific. The study found contracting CD4+ clones mainly in CM and EM and contracting CD8+ clones in EMRA. Whereas later expanders leaned CD4+, clones contracting day 15 to 85 showed a balanced CD4/CD8 makeup.

This TCR was sampled from a young man who had mild COVID-19 (a few samples of this study predate the infection). Cell type and time point are not known. This chain links TRBV11-2 with TRBJ2-2; possibly TRBD1 for D (5 bases). Material: PBMCs or a T cell subset sorted from them (not recorded which). The CDR3 sequence: CASSLSRGTNTGELFF. CDR3 coding DNA: TGTGCCAGCAGCTTAAGTAGGGGCACCAACACCGGGGAGCTGTTTTTT.